This TCR beta chain originates from a study of CD8 T cells in ankylosing spondylitis. Quantitative molecular-barcoded 5'-RACE generated the TCR beta libraries. TCRdb recomputed calls from the 5' RACE reads with MiXCR, one row per CDR3 protein. The sample records roughly 700,000 distinct CDR3 sequences, around a fifth being singletons. Overall study findings and caveats: Prior work had noted some motif variants in reactive arthritis blood and synovial fluid. Apparently characteristic of ankylosing spondylitis blood was a TCR beta motif (about 8 highly homologous variants).

This clonotype was detected a few times. The antigen is not known. V dropped 3 bases and J dropped 2; count of bases not matched to a gene: 3. CDR1 is MGHRA, CDR2 YSYEKL, per germline. The CDR3 totals 14 residues. Sequencing used blood, either unsorted or a sorted T cell fraction (not recorded which). The sequence was collected from a male donor with ankylosing spondylitis. The V gene is TRBV4-1, the J gene TRBJ1-1; 7 positions match TRBD1. Here the CDR3 reads CASSQGQYNTEAFF. In nucleotides, the CDR3 is TGCGCCAGCAGCCAGGGACAGTATAACACTGAAGCTTTCTTT.